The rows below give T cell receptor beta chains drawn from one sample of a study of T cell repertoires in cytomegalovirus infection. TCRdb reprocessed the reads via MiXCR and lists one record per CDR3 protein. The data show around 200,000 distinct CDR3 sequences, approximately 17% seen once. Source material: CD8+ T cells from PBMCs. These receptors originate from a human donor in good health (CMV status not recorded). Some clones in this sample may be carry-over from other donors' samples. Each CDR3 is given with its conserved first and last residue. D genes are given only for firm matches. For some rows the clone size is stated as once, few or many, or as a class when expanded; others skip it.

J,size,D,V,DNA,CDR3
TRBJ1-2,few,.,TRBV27,TGTGCCAGCAGTTCTTCCAGAAATGGCTACACCTTC,CASSSSRNGYTF
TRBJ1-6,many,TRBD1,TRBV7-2,TGTGCCAGCAGCTTAGAGGGACAGCAGAATTCACCCCTCCACTTT,CASSLEGQQNSPLHF
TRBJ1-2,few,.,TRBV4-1,TGCGCCAGCAGCCCGAGGGCAGGGAATGTCTATGGCTACACCTTC,CASSPRAGNVYGYTF
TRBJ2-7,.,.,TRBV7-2,TGTGCCAGCAGCTTAGGACTAGAGCAGTACTTC,CASSLGLEQYF
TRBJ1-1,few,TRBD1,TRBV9,TGTGCCAGCAGCGCGCGATCAGGGGGCACTGAAGCTTTCTTT,CASSARSGGTEAFF
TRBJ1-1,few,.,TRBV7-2,TGTGCCAGCAGCGAGCCGACCATTATAACCCCGGACACTGAAGCTTTCTTT,CASSEPTIITPDTEAFF
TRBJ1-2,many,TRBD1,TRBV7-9,TGTGCCAGCAGCTTCGAAGACAGGGGGCTAGACTATGGCTACACCTTC,CASSFEDRGLDYGYTF
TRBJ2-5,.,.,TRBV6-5,TGTGCCAGCAGATCCGGGACTTTAGCATGGGAGACCCAGTACTTC,CASRSGTLAWETQYF
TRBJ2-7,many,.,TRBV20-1,TGCAGTGCTAGGGGGGGGCAGGCTAACGAGCAGTACTTC,CSARGGQANEQYF
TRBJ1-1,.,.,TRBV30,TGTGCCTGGAGTGACCTTCGACCGAACACTGAAGCTTTCTTT,CAWSDLRPNTEAFF
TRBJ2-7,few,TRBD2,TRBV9,TGTGCCAGCAGCGTAGCCAGCGGGGTTTCTTACGAGCAGTACTTC,CASSVASGVSYEQYF
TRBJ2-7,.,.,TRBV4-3,TGCGCCAGCAGCTCGAGGGCAGGGCAATACGAGCAGTACTTC,CASSSRAGQYEQYF
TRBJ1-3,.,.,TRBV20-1,TGCAGTGCTAGGGAGGTGAGCAGCTCTGGAAACACCATATATTTT,CSAREVSSSGNTIYF
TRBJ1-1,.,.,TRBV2,TGTGCCAGCAGCGGAATGGGAGGAACTGAAGCTTTCTTT,CASSGMGGTEAFF
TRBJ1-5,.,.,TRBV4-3,TGCGCCAGCAGCCAAGATCTCGGGCAGGGAAATCAGCCCCAGCATTTT,CASSQDLGQGNQPQHF
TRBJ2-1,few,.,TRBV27,TGTGCCAGCAGTTACAAAAGCTCCTACAATGAGCAGTTCTTC,CASSYKSSYNEQFF
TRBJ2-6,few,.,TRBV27,TGTGCCAGCAGTTTAGATCCCCAGAGCTCTGGGGCCAACGTCCTGACTTTC,CASSLDPQSSGANVLTF
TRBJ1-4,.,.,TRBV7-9,TGTGCCAGCAGCTCCTCCCAAGGAGAGGATGAAAAACTGTTTTTT,CASSSSQGEDEKLFF
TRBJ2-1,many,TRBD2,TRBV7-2,TGTGCCAGCAGCCCCGGGACTAGCGGGGGATCCGAGCAGTTCTTC,CASSPGTSGGSEQFF
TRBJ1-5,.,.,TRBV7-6,TGTGCCAGCAGCTTGCGGGACAGCAATCAGCCCCAGCATTTT,CASSLRDSNQPQHF
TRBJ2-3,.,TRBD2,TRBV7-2,TGTACCAGCAGACTTAGCGGGGGGGCGGGAGATACGCAGTATTTT,CTSRLSGGAGDTQYF
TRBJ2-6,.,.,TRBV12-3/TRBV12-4,TGTGCCAGCAGTTTAGTCCGTGGGGGGAAGCCTCGCTCTGGGGCCAACGTCCTGACTTTC,CASSLVRGGKPRSGANVLTF
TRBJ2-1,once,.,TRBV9,TGTGCCAGCAGCCCATTTGACAGTAGGGATGAGCAGTTCTTC,CASSPFDSRDEQFF
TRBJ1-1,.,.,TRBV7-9,TGTGCCAGCAGCGATGGGACGGCCACTGAAGCTTTCTTT,CASSDGTATEAFF
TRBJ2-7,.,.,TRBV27,TGTGCCAGCAGTTTAATAGACAGCGCGACCTACGAGCAGTACTTC,CASSLIDSATYEQYF
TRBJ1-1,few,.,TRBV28,TGTGCCAGTTGGGACGCGGGTGAAGCTTTCTTT,CASWDAGEAFF
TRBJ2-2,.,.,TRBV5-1,TGCGCCAGCAGAGGGGGACTCTCGAACACCGGGGAGCTGTTTTTT,CASRGGLSNTGELFF
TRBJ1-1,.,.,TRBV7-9,TGTGCCAGCAGCCTGGGGGGCATCTCTTTGAACACTGAAGCTTTCTTT,CASSLGGISLNTEAFF
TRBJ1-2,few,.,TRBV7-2,TGTGCCAGCAGCGCCTTGGGGGCTAACTATGGCTACACCTTC,CASSALGANYGYTF
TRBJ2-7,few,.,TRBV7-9,TGTGCCAGCAGCGAGGCGGGGAAATATATCTACGAGCAGTACTTC,CASSEAGKYIYEQYF
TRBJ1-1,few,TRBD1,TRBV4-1,TGCGCCAGCAGCCAAACAGGGGGTACTAAAGCTTTCTTT,CASSQTGGTKAFF
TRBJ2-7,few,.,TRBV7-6,TGTGCCATTATGACAGGACCCTACGAGCAGTACTTC,CAIMTGPYEQYF
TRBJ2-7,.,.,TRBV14,TGTGCCAGCAGCCAAAAAGTCGGTCGCAGGTCGCCCTACGAGCAGTACTTC,CASSQKVGRRSPYEQYF
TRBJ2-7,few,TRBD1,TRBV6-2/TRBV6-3,TGTGCCAGCACCTACTTAAGAGACAGGGAAGACGAGCAGTACTTC,CASTYLRDREDEQYF
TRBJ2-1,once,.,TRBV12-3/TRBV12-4,TGTGCCAGCAGTTTAGGAGGGGACATCGGCTACAATGAGCAGTTCTTC,CASSLGGDIGYNEQFF
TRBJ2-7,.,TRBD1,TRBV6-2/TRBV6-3,TGTGCCAGCAGTTACTCGAGGGACAGGTCTCATGAGCAGTACTTC,CASSYSRDRSHEQYF
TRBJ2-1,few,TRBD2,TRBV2,TGTGCCATCCTACTAGCGGGGGCTTACAATGAGCAGTTCTTC,CAILLAGAYNEQFF
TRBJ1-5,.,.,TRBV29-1,TGCAGCGTTCTGGCAGGGTCCGATAGCAATCAGCCCCAGCATTTT,CSVLAGSDSNQPQHF
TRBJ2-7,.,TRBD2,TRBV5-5,TGTGCCAGCAGCTTGAGGAATAGCGGGGGCCCCTACGAGCAGTACTTC,CASSLRNSGGPYEQYF
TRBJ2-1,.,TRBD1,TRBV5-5,TGTGCCAGCAGCTTGCCCTCGGGGACAGATTACAATGAGCAGTTCTTC,CASSLPSGTDYNEQFF
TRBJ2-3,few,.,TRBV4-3,TGCGCCAGCAGCCAAGAGGGGGTCGGAAGCACAGATACGCAGTATTTT,CASSQEGVGSTDTQYF
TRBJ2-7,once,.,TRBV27,TGTGCCAGCAGTTTAAAGAGGGGCGGGTCCTACGAGCAGTACTTC,CASSLKRGGSYEQYF
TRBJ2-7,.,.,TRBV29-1,TGCAGCGTTGAAATTACAGGTAGCTCCTACGAGCAGTACTTC,CSVEITGSSYEQYF
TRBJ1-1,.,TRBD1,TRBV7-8,TGTGCCAGCAGCTTAGCCCGGGACAGGAGGCAGAACACTGAAGCTTTCTTT,CASSLARDRRQNTEAFF
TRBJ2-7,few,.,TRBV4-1,TGCGCCAGCAGCCAATCGACGGGGAGCTCCTACGAGCAGTACTTC,CASSQSTGSSYEQYF
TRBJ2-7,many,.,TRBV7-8,TGTGCCAGCAGCTTGAGTCCCTCCTACGAGCAGTACTTC,CASSLSPSYEQYF
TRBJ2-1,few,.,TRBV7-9,TGTGCCAGCAGCCCCCTCCGCAATGAGCAGTTCTTC,CASSPLRNEQFF
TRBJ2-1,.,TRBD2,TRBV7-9,TGTGCCAGCAGCTTAGCCCGGGGGGTCCTCAATGAGCAGTTCTTC,CASSLARGVLNEQFF
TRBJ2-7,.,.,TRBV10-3,TGTGCCATCAGTGACGGCTACGAGCAGTACTTC,CAISDGYEQYF
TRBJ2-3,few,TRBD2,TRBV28,TGTGCCAGTAAGGCAGCGGGGGGGTTCAGCACAGATACGCAGTATTTT,CASKAAGGFSTDTQYF
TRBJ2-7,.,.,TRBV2,TGTGCCAGCAGTAAACCAAGCACAGGGTACGAGCAGTACTTC,CASSKPSTGYEQYF
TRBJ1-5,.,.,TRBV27,TGTGCCAGCAGTTTGAGGGGCCCCAATCAGCCCCAGCATTTT,CASSLRGPNQPQHF
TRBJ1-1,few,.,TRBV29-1,TGCAGCGTTGAAGCGACGGGTGCCGAAGCTTTCTTT,CSVEATGAEAFF
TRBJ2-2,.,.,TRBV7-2,TGTGCCAGCAGCTCGTCAGGTCCCACCGGGGAGCTGTTTTTT,CASSSSGPTGELFF